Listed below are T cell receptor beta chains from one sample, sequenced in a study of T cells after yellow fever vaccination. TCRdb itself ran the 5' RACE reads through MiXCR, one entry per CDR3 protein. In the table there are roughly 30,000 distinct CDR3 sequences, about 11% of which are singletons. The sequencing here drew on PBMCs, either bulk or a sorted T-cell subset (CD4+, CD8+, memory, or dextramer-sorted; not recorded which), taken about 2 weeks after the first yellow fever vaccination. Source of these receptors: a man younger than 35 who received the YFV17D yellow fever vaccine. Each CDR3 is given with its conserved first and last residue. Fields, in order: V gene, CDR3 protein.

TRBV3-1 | CASSLSGTHYEQYF
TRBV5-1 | CASSLYQLNTEAFF
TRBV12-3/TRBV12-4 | CASSRQRSTNTQYF
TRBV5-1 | CASSSSGWEITDTQYF
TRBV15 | CATSREGRLNTEAFF
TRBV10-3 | CAIRGTGGSASGANVLTF
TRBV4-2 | CAISPGLLAGGQRGDTQYF
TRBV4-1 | CASSRPPINNEQFF
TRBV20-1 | CSALTGLTDEQFF
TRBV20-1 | CSARSVGTTNTEAFF
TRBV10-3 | CAISESQGQPQHF
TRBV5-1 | CASLDGQGPDTQYF
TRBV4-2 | CASSQDLGTASQPQHF
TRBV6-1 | CASSRLAGDNEQFF
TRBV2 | CASRTTGQVANYGYTF
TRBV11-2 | CASSLMSPGAGEQFF
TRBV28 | CASSLYQVGTQYF
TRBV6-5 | CASSNPRWSTQYF
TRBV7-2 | CASSPPGTGHIQYF
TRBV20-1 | CSAEAPLSTDTQYF
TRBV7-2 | CASSLGVRDTQYF
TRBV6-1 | CASSATGLVVSNQPQHF
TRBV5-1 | CASSLGRTADGNTIYF
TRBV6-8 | CASSSGTGENTEAFF
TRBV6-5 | CASSFGTVYGYTF
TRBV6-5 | CASSYRDRGSGTKNIQYF
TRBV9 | CASSSRGGDQPQHF
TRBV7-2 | CASSFGLAFTDTQYF
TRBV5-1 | CASSWGRGRDTGELFF
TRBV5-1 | CASSLNLAGDEQFF
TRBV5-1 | CASSLAGVPNQPQHF
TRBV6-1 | CASSPRGVQTEAFF
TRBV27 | CASCTARTSEAFF
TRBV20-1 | CSARVLPEAFF
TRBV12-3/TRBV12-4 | CASSFSETGEGEKLFF
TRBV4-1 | CASSQDPYTGELFF
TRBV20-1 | CSALHRERGNTIYF
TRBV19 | CASSRVPSGVLSSYNEQFF
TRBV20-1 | CSARAGTLVGELFF
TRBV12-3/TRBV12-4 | CASSLRRGWEQYF
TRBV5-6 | CASSLAGGGYGYTF
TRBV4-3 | CASSKGLGDPNEQFF
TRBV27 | CASSTNRWGVTEAFF
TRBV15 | CATSRDQGGWEQFF
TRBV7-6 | CASSLSQGDYGYTF
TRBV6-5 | CASSLNSQETQYF
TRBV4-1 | CASSPTGPRGDEQFF